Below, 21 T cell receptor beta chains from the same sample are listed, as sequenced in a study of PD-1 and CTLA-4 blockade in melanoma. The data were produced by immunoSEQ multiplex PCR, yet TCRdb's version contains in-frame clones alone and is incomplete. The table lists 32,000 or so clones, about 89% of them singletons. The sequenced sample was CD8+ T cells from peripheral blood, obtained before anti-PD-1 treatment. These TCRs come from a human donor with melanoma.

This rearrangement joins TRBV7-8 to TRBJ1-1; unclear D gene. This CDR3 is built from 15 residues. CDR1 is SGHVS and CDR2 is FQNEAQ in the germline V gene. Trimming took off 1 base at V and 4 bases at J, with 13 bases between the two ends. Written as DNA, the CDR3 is TGTGCCAGCAGCTTAGGACGGACTGTCGGCACTGAAGCTTTCTTT. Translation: CASSLGRTVGTEAFF. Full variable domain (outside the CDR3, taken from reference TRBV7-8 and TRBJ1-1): GAGVSQSPRYKVAKRGQDVALRCDPISGHVSLFWYQQALGQGPEFLTYFQNEAQLDKSGLPSDRFFAERPEGSVSTLKIQRTQQEDSAVYLCASSLGRTVGTEAFFGQGTRLTVV.

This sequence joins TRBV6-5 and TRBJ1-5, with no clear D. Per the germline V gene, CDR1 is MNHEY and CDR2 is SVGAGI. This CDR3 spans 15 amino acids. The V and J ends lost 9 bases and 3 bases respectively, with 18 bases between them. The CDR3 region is CASVEEDLYNQPQHF. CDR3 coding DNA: TGTGCCAGTGTGGAGGAGGATTTATACAATCAGCCCCAGCATTTT.

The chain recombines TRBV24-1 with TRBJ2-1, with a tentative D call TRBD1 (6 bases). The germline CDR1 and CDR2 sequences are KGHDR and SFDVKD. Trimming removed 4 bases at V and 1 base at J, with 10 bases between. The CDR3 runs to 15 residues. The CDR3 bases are TGTGCCACCAGTGACACGGACAGTTCCTACAATGAGCAGTTCTTC. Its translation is CATSDTDSSYNEQFF.

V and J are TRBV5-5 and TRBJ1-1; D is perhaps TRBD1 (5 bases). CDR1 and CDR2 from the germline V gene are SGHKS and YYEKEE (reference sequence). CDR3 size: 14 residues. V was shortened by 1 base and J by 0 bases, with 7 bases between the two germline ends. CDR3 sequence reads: CASSLNRLNTEAFF. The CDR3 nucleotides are TGTGCCAGCAGCTTGAACAGGTTGAACACTGAAGCTTTCTTT.

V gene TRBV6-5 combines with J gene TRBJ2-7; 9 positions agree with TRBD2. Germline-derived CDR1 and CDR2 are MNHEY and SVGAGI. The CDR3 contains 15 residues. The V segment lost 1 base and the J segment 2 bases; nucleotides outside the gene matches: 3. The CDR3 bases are TGTGCCAGCAGTTACTTAGCGGGAGAGCCCTACGAGCAGTACTTC. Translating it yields CASSYLAGEPYEQYF.

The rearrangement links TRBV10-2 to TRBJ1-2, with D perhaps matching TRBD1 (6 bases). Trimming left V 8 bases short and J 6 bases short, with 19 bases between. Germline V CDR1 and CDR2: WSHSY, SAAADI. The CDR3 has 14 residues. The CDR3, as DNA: TGCGCCAGCGGGGCCAGGGGATTCGGTAATGGCTACACCTTC. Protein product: CASGARGFGNGYTF.

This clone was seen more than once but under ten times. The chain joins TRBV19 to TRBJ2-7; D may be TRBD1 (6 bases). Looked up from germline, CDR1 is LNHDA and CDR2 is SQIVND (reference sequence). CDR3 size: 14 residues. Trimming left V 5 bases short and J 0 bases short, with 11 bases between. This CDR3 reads CASSPEDSSYEQYF. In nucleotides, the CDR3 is TGTGCCAGTAGTCCCGAGGACAGCTCCTACGAGCAGTACTTC. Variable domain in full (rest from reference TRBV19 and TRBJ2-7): DGGITQSPKYLFRKEGQNVTLSCEQNLNHDAMYWYRQDPGQGLRLIYYSQIVNDFQKGDIAEGYSVSREKKESFPLTVTSAQKNPTAFYLCASSPEDSSYEQYFGPGTRLTVT.

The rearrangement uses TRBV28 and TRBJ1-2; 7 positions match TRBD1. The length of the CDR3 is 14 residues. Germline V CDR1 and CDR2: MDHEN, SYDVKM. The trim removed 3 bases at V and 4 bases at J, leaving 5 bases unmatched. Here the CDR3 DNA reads TGTGCCAGCAGTTTCATGACAGGGTTCTATGGCTACACCTTC. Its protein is CASSFMTGFYGYTF.

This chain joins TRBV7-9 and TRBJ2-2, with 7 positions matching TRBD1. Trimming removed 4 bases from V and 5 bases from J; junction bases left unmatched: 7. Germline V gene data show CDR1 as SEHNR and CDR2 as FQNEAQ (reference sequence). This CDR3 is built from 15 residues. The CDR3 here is CASSSGTVGTGELFF. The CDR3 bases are TGTGCCAGCAGCTCCGGGACAGTAGGAACCGGGGAGCTGTTTTTT.

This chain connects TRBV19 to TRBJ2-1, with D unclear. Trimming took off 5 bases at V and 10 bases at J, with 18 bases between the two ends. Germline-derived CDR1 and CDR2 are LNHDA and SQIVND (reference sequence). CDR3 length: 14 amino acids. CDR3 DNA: TGTGCCAGTAGTCCTCCCCGGTCTGATGGGGAGCAGTTCTTC. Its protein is CASSPPRSDGEQFF. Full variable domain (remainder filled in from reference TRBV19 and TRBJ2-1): DGGITQSPKYLFRKEGQNVTLSCEQNLNHDAMYWYRQDPGQGLRLIYYSQIVNDFQKGDIAEGYSVSREKKESFPLTVTSAQKNPTAFYLCASSPPRSDGEQFFGPGTRLTVL.

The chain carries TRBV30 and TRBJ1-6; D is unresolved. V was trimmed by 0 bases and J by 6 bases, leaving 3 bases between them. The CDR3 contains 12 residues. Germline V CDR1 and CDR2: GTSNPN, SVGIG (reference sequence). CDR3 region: CAWSVSNSPLHF. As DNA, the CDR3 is TGTGCCTGGAGTGTTTCTAATTCACCCCTCCACTTT.

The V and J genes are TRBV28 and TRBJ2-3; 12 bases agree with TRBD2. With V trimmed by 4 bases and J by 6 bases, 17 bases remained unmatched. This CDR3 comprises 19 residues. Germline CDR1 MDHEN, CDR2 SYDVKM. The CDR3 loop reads CASSSLTSGGIMTEDTQYF. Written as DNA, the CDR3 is TGTGCCAGCAGTTCGTTGACTAGCGGGGGAATCATGACTGAGGATACGCAGTATTTT.

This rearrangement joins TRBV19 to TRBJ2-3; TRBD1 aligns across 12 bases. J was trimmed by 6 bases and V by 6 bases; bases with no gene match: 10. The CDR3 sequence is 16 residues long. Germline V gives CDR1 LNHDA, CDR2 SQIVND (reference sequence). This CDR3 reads CASRTRGQGAWDTQYF. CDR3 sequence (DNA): TGTGCCAGTAGGACCCGGGGACAGGGGGCCTGGGATACGCAGTATTTT.

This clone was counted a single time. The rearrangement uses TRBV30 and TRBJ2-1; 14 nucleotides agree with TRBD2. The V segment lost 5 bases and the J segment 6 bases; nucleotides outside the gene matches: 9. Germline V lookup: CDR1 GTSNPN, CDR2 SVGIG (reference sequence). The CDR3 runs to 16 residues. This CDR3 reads CAWGLAGGFRGNEQFF. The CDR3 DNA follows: TGTGCCTGGGGACTAGCGGGGGGATTTAGGGGCAATGAGCAGTTCTTC.

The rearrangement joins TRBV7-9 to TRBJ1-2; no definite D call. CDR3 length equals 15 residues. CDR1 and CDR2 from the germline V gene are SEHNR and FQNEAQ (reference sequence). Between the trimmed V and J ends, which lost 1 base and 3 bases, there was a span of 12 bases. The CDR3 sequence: CASSLEQRHDYGYTF. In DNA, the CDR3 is TGTGCCAGCAGCTTAGAACAGAGACATGACTATGGCTACACCTTC.

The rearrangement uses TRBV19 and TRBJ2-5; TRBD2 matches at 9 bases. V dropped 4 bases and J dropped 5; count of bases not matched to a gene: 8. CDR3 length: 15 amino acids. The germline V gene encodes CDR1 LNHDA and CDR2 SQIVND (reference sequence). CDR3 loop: CASSREAGGEETQYF. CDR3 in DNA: TGTGCCAGTAGTAGGGAAGCGGGAGGTGAGGAGACCCAGTACTTC.

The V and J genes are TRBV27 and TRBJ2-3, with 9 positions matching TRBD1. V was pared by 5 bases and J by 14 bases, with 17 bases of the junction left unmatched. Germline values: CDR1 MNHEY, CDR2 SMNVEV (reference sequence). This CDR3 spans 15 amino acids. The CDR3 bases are TGTGCCAGCAGTGAATCCGGGACAGGGCCCCTTCTAAGGTATTTT. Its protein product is CASSESGTGPLLRYF.

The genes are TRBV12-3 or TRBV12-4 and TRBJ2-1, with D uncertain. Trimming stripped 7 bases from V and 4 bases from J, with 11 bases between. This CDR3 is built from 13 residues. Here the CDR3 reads CASNLDFYNEQFF. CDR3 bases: TGTGCCAGCAATCTTGACTTTTACAATGAGCAGTTCTTC.

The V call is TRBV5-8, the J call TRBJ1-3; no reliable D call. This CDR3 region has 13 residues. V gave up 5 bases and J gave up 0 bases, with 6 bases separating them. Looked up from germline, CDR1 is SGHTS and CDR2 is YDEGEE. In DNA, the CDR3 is TGTGCCAGCAGTCTCCGCTCTGGAAACACCATATATTTT. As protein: CASSLRSGNTIYF.

The CDR3 DNA reads TGCAGCGTTGGGGGTGGATGGGGTCGACTTAACGAGCAGTACTTC. Translating gives CSVGGGWGRLNEQYF. This chain uses TRBV29-1 with TRBJ2-7; D gene unclear. The CDR3 has 15 residues. Trimming took off 4 bases at V and 5 bases at J, with 21 bases between the two ends. Germline V lookup: CDR1 SQVTM, CDR2 ANQGSEA.

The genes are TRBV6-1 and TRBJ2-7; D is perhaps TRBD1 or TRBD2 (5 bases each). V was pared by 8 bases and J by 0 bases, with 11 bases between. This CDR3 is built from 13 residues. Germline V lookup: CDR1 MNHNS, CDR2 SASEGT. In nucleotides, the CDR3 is TGTGCCAGCGGGGGATCATACTCCTACGAGCAGTACTTC. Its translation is CASGGSYSYEQYF.